Listed below are T cell receptor beta chains from one sample, sequenced in a study of T cells expressing NK-cell markers. TCRdb reworked the 5' RACE reads into one entry per CDR3 protein, no DNA. The listing records around 550,000 distinct CDR3 sequences. The sample was blood T cells: a sorted CD56 or NKG2C T cell subset, CD4+ or CD8+ T cells, or bulk PBMC T cells (not recorded which). These receptors were collected from a man between 18 and 35 years old in good health. Each CDR3 is given with its conserved first and last residue. The order of the fields is J gene, V gene, CDR3 length, CDR3 protein.

TRBJ2-1	TRBV11-3	18	CASSLNSGTSGIHNEQFF
TRBJ2-1	TRBV29-1	15	CSVVSAGGPGGEQFF
TRBJ2-7	TRBV28	14	CASRPGDGTYEQYF
TRBJ2-7	TRBV5-1	13	CASSSSETYEQYF
TRBJ2-5	TRBV12-3/TRBV12-4	13	CASSGTRQETQYF
TRBJ2-5	TRBV3-1	16	CASSQVGTSGKETQYF
TRBJ2-3	TRBV2	15	CASSDPAGSTDTQYF
TRBJ1-1	TRBV29-1	11	CSVDGGAEAFF
TRBJ2-1	TRBV7-6	16	CASSLEFVYSYNEQFF
TRBJ2-5	TRBV4-3	14	CASSPRVRGETQYF